The rows below give T cell receptor beta chains drawn from one sample of a study of response to subunit inactivated influenza vaccine. TCRdb fed the RT-PCR reads into MiXCR, producing one record per CDR3 protein. The repertoire consists of 550,000 to 650,000 distinct CDR3 sequences, with about 12% occurring once and the leading ten covering roughly 10%. The sample consisted of PBMCs from blood, taken on the day of vaccination. Source of these receptors: a man between 50 and 59 years old who received an inactivated influenza vaccine. Each CDR3 is given with its conserved first and last residue. D genes are given only for firm matches. Size is stated for part of the rows, as once, few or many counts, or as a class when the clone is expanded.

CDR3: CAWSVRGQASSSTDTQYF; DNA: TGTGCCTGGAGTGTACGTGGACAGGCGTCTTCTAGCACAGATACGCAGTATTTT; D: TRBD1; J: TRBJ2-3; size: few; V: TRBV30
CDR3: CASSLRGAGYGYTF; DNA: TGTGCCAGCAGTTTACGGGGGGCCGGCTATGGCTACACCTTC; D: -; J: TRBJ1-2; size: -; V: TRBV27
CDR3: CASSQDWGASQHF; DNA: TGCGCCAGCAGCCAAGATTGGGGCGCCAGCCAGCATTTT; D: -; J: TRBJ1-5; size: few; V: TRBV4-3
CDR3: CASSYGQRNTGELFF; DNA: TGTGCCAGCAGTTACGGACAGCGCAACACCGGGGAGCTGTTTTTT; D: -; J: TRBJ2-2; size: -; V: TRBV6-2/TRBV6-3
CDR3: CASSSASGGSYNEQFF; DNA: TGCGCCAGCAGTTCGGCGAGCGGGGGGTCCTACAATGAGCAGTTCTTC; D: TRBD2; J: TRBJ2-1; size: -; V: TRBV5-1
CDR3: CASSPRHAAEKLFF; DNA: TGTGCCAGCAGTCCTCGACATGCCGCTGAAAAACTGTTTTTT; D: -; J: TRBJ1-4; size: -; V: TRBV12-3/TRBV12-4
CDR3: CASSRGLAGVYEQYF; DNA: TGTGCCAGCAGCCGTGGACTAGCGGGGGTCTACGAGCAGTACTTC; D: TRBD2; J: TRBJ2-7; size: few; V: TRBV7-9
CDR3: CAISSSGLSETQYF; DNA: TGTGCCATCAGCTCTAGCGGACTCTCGGAGACCCAGTACTTC; D: TRBD2; J: TRBJ2-5; size: many; V: TRBV10-3
CDR3: CASRGLTLAGGPYNEQFF; DNA: TGTGCCAGCAGGGGCCTCACACTAGCGGGAGGGCCATACAATGAGCAGTTCTTC; D: TRBD2; J: TRBJ2-1; size: few; V: TRBV12-3/TRBV12-4
CDR3: CASSGAGLSPEQYF; DNA: TGTGCCAGCAGTGGCGCAGGGCTAAGCCCCGAGCAGTACTTC; D: -; J: TRBJ2-7; size: few; V: TRBV12-3/TRBV12-4